This entry is about one TCR beta chain. These data belong to a study of OX40 agonist ivuxolimab in advanced cancers. Overall study context: Age averaged about 66 years (range roughly 20 to 90), and around 78% were male. One patient with hepatocellular carcinoma and two with cutaneous melanoma, three in all, had partial responses.

CDR1 MNHNY and CDR2 SVGAGI come from the germline V gene (reference sequence). The CDR3 has 15 amino acids. V dropped 0 bases and J dropped 1 base, with 9 bases sitting between them. Sequencing used immunoSEQ multiplex PCR; TCRdb keeps in-frame clones, though not all of them. Here the sample spans approximately 90,000 clones, 91% being singletons. Sequencing used CD4+ or CD8+ T cells sorted from blood, obtained in a trial of the OX40 agonist ivuxolimab. The origin of this receptor is an adult with an advanced solid tumor such as melanoma, head and neck, liver or kidney cancer. The chain links TRBV6-6 to TRBJ1-1, with TRBD1 as a possible D gene (5 bases). The CDR3: CASSYSGDGNTEAFF. Here the CDR3 DNA reads TGTGCCAGCAGTTACTCGGGGGACGGGAACACTGAAGCTTTCTTT.